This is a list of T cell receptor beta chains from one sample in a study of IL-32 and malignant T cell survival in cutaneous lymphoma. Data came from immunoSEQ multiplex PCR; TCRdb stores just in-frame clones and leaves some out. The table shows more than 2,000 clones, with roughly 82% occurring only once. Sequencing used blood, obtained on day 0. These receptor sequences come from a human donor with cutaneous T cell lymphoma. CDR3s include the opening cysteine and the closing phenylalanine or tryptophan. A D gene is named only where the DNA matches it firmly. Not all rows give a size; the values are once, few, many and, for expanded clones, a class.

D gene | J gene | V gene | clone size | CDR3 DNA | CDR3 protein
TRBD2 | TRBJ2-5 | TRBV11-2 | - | TGTGCCAGCAGCCGCGGGACTAGTAGGGAGACCCAGTACTTC | CASSRGTSRETQYF
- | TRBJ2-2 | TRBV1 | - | TGCACCAGCAGCCCCCAGACTAGCGGAGCCACCGGGGAGCTGTTTTTT | CTSSPQTSGATGELFF
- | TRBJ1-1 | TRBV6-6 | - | TGTGCCAGCAGTTACTCGTCTAACACTGAAGCTTTCTTT | CASSYSSNTEAFF
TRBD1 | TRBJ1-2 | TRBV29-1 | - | TGCAGCGTTGAAGATCTTCAAGGGGGACAGGGGGGGGGCTACACCTTC | CSVEDLQGGQGGGYTF
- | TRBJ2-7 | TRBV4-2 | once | TGTGCCAGCACCCCAACCTACGAGCAGTACTTC | CASTPTYEQYF
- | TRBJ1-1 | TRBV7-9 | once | TGTGCCAGCAGCTTAGGGGAACAGGGTGGGAACACTGAAGCTTTCTTT | CASSLGEQGGNTEAFF
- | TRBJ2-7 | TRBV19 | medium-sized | TGTGCCACCCTAGCGGACAGTCTCGAGCAGTACTTC | CATLADSLEQYF
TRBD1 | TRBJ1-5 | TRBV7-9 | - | TGTGCCAGCAGCTTAGAAGGGGGCGGAAATCAGCCCCAGCATTTT | CASSLEGGGNQPQHF
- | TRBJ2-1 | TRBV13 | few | TGTGCCAGCAGCCCGCGAAGCGGAGACTACAATGAGCAGTTCTTC | CASSPRSGDYNEQFF
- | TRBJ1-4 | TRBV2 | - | TGTGCCAGCCATCGAGACCATAATGAAAAACTGTTTTTT | CASHRDHNEKLFF
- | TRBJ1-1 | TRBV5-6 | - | TGTGCCAGCAGCCCCAGGGGAATGAACACTGAAGCTTTCTTT | CASSPRGMNTEAFF
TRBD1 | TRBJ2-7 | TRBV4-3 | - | TGCGCCAGCAGCCAAGATTGGGGACAGGGAAGTTACGAGCAGTACTTC | CASSQDWGQGSYEQYF
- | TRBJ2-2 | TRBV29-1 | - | TGCAGCGTTGCCGGGCCAGGGAACACCGGGGAGCTGTTTTTT | CSVAGPGNTGELFF
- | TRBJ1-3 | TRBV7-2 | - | TGTGCCAGCAGCTTAGGACGGGGGGCTAGTGGAAACACCATATATTTT | CASSLGRGASGNTIYF
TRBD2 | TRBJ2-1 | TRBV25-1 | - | TGTGCCAGCAGAGTAGCGGGAGGGTACAATGAGCAGTTCTTC | CASRVAGGYNEQFF
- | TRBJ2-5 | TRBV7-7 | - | TGTGCTAGCTCCGAGGGACCCCAAGAGACCCAGTACTTC | CASSEGPQETQYF
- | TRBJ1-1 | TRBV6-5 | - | TGTGCCAGCAGTTACTCGACCCAGGGGTCCACTGAAGCTTTCTTT | CASSYSTQGSTEAFF
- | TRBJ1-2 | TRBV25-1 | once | TGTGCCAGCAGTGAATATGGGGGTGGGAGAGGGAATGGCTACACCTTC | CASSEYGGGRGNGYTF
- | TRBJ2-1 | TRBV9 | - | TGTGCCAGCAGCGTAGCGACAGGTTGGAATGAGCAGTTCTTC | CASSVATGWNEQFF
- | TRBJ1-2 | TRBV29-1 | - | TGCAGCGTCCCGATGGGTCCAAACTATGGCTACACCTTC | CSVPMGPNYGYTF
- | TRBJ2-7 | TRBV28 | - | TGTGCCAGCAGTTTCCCCAGCAACCTTTACTACGAGCAGTACTTC | CASSFPSNLYYEQYF
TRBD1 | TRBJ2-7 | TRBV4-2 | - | TGTGCCAGCAGCCAAGATCTAGTCGGGTGGGACAGCTACGAGCAGTACTTC | CASSQDLVGWDSYEQYF
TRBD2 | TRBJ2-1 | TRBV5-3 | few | TGTGCAATAACCCCGGGAGGGCCCTACAATGAGCAGTTCTTC | CAITPGGPYNEQFF
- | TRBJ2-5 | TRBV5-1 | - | TGCGCCAGCAGCTTCTCGATAGGGAGACAAGAGACCCAGTACTTC | CASSFSIGRQETQYF
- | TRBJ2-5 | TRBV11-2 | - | TGTGCCAGCAGCCCCTTAGCGGTAGGGGAGACCCAGTACTTC | CASSPLAVGETQYF
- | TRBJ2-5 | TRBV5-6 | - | TGTGCCAGCACCCCGGGCGCACCTGGAGGCCAAGAGACCCAGTACTTC | CASTPGAPGGQETQYF
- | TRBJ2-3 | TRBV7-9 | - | TGTGCCAGCAGCGCATCACTAGACCGCCCCGCAGATACGCAGTATTTT | CASSASLDRPADTQYF
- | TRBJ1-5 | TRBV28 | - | TGTGCCAGCAGTTTACTGGGAAATAGCAATCAGCCCCAGCATTTT | CASSLLGNSNQPQHF
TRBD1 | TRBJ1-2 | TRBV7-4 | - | TGTGCCAGCAGCTTAGTACAGGGGTACTTTGGCTACACCTTC | CASSLVQGYFGYTF
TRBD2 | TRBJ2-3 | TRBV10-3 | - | TGTGCCATCAGGAGACCCGGGACTAGGAACGATACGCAGTATTTT | CAIRRPGTRNDTQYF
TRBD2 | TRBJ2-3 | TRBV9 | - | TGTGCCAGCAGCGAGGGCGGGGGACCTAGCACAGATACGCAGTATTTT | CASSEGGGPSTDTQYF
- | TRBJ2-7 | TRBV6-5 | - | TGTGCCAGCAGTCCCGGGCAGCAATCCCAGAGCGAGCAGTACTTC | CASSPGQQSQSEQYF
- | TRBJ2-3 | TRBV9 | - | TGTGCCAGCAGCGTAGCTCTTTGGCCGATGTTTACGTCTAGCACAGATACGCAGTATTTT | CASSVALWPMFTSSTDTQYF
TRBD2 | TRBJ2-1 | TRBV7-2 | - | TGTGCCAGCAGCCCGCTAGCGGGAGGGTCCTACAATGAGCAGTTCTTC | CASSPLAGGSYNEQFF
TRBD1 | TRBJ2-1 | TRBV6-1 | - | TGTGCCAGCAGTGAAACGGACAGGGTAAATGAGCAGTTCTTC | CASSETDRVNEQFF
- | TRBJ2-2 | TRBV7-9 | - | TGTGCCAGCAGCTCTAGCGCTAACACCGGGGAGCTGTTTTTT | CASSSSANTGELFF
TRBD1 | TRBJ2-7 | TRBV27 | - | TGTGCCAGCAGTCCACGGACAGGGGCGCAGTACTTC | CASSPRTGAQYF
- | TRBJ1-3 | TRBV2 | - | TGTGCCAGCGATAGGGCCCCACTCTCTGGAAACACCATATATTTT | CASDRAPLSGNTIYF
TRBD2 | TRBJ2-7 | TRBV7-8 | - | TGTGCCAGCAGCGGAGCGGGAGGAGACTACGAGCAGTACTTC | CASSGAGGDYEQYF
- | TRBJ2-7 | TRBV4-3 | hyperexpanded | TGCGCCAGCAGCCAAAGAACAGGAAGGGAGCAGTACTTC | CASSQRTGREQYF
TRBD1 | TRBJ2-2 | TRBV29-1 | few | TGCAGCGTTGAAGGGACAGGGAACACCCGGGAGCTGCTCTTT | CSVEGTGNTRELLF
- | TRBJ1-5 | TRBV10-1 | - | TGCGCCAGCAGTGCGGAGGGACCCAATCAGCCCCAGCATTTT | CASSAEGPNQPQHF
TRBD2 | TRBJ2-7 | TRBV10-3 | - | TGTGCCATCAGTAGCGGGAGGAGGGCCTACGAGCAGTACTTC | CAISSGRRAYEQYF
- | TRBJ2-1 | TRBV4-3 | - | TGCGCCAGCAGCCAACCCTCGGACGGAGCCAATGAGCAGTTCTTC | CASSQPSDGANEQFF
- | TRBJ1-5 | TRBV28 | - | TGTGCCAGCGGGCTCGGACAGTTTAATCAGCCCCAGCATTTT | CASGLGQFNQPQHF
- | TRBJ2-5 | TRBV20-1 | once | TGCAGTTCCCACTGGGGGGAGACCCAGTACTTC | CSSHWGETQYF
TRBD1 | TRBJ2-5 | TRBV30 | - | TGTGCCTGGAGCACAGGACAGGGGGCACGGGAGACCCAGTACTTC | CAWSTGQGARETQYF
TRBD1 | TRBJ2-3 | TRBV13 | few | TGTGCCAGTACCTTCGGGGACAGGGGCACAGATACGCAGTATTTT | CASTFGDRGTDTQYF
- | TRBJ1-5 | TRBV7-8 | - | TGTGCCAGCAGCCCGGCCGGGACTAGCAATCAGCCCCAGCATTTT | CASSPAGTSNQPQHF
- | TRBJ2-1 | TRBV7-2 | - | TGTGCCAGCAGCACGACCCACAACCCCCCGTTCTTC | CASSTTHNPPFF
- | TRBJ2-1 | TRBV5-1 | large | TGCGCCAGCAGCTTGAAGGTAGTGGGCTACAATGAGCAGTTCTTC | CASSLKVVGYNEQFF
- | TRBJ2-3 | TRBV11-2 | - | TGTGCCAGCAGCTCCCCCGGGAGAGATACGCAGTATTTT | CASSSPGRDTQYF